In its sample, the clone carrying this TCR beta chain was seen a few times. Its antigen is still unknown. This specimen belongs to a study of T-cell memory formation after mild COVID-19. About the study: The study found TCR clusters largely donor specific. Study-wide results and limits: CD8+ contracting clones occupied EMRA, while CD4+ ones occupied mainly CM and EM. From day 15 to 85, contracting clones were balanced between CD4 and CD8, whereas later expanders leaned toward CD4+. Within pre-infection memory, some responding clones were found, suggesting cross-reactive memory joined.

In TCRdb, the 5' RACE reads were re-called with MiXCR into one record per CDR3 protein. This table has roughly 300,000 distinct CDR3 sequences, 15% to 20% appearing once. Germline loops: CDR1 SGHRS, CDR2 YFSETQ. V shed 2 bases and J shed 7 bases, with 16 bases lying between them. The CDR3 totals 16 residues. V usage is TRBV5-1 and J usage is TRBJ1-6; a possible D gene is TRBD1 (5 bases). The specimen was PBMCs or a T cell subset sorted from them (not recorded which). This receptor was identified in a man aged 18 to 35 who had mild COVID-19 (a few samples of this study predate the infection). Cell type and time point are not known. The CDR3 sequence: CASSFFPGRENSPLHF. CDR3 sequence (DNA): TGCGCCAGCAGCTTCTTCCCGGGACGTGAGAATTCACCCCTCCACTTT.